This T cell receptor (beta chain) came from a study of blood T cell repertoires in COVID-19. Overall study: Spain, Italy and the United States supplied samples that represented acute and convalescent COVID-19. PBMCs, B-cell-depleted T cells, or T cells were the source of the cDNA or gDNA that made up the material.

CDR3 size: 16 residues. J gave up 0 bases and V 3 bases, and 7 bases lay outside the gene matches. CDR1 is DFQATT and CDR2 is SNEGSKA in the germline V gene (reference sequence). Study processing details: Scientists estimated how many nucleated cells there were by amplifying reference gene primers. Measured with immunoSEQ multiplex PCR; TCRdb has only the in-frame clones, and not every one. V, J and clone size reflect that table, while D and trimming were determined from the DNA. This repertoire shows around 200,000 clones, 87% found once; its top ten account for 1.5% to 2%. The sequence was obtained from a man in his forties with active or convalescent COVID-19. Specimen: peripheral blood. The chain uses TRBV20-1 and TRBJ2-5; TRBD2 agrees at 10 bases. This CDR3 is CSASRSGGVYQETQYF. CDR3 nucleotides: TGCAGTGCTAGTCGAAGCGGGGGGGTGTACCAAGAGACCCAGTACTTC.